These 3 T cell receptor beta chains were all obtained from the same sample, sequenced in a study of Ad26.COV2.S vaccination and SARS-CoV-2 variants. The treatment was: roughly 18 received Ad26.COV2.S at low or high dose, single or two shots; about 5 received placebo; per-sample allocation not given. Sampling took place 63 days after the first vaccine or placebo injection. Sequencing was performed with immunoSEQ multiplex PCR; in TCRdb, only in-frame clones are kept and a portion is missing. The table has some 390,000 clones, approximately 90% seen once. The sequencing used peripheral blood, collected in a trial of Ad26.COV2.S vaccine versus placebo. The receptor set was obtained from a person aged 18 to 65 who received the Ad26.COV2.S COVID-19 vaccine or a placebo.

The chain is built from TRBV11-2 and TRBJ2-1; 9 bases line up with TRBD1. There are 15 residues in the CDR3. Germline V lookup: CDR1 SGHAT, CDR2 FQNNGV. J gave up 7 bases and V 1 base, and 5 bases lay outside the gene matches. The CDR3 nucleotides read TGTGCCAGCAGCTTAGGAGGGACAGGGAGGAATGAGCAGTTCTTC. It codes for CASSLGGTGRNEQFF.

V and J are TRBV7-9 and TRBJ1-1; 8 bases are shared with TRBD1. CDR1 is SEHNR, CDR2 FQNEAQ, per germline (reference sequence). CDR3 size: 15 residues. The V gene end was trimmed by 3 bases and the J gene end by 1 base; junction bases not matched to a gene: 4. Here the CDR3 reads CASSLSGGSNTEAFF. The CDR3 DNA sequence: TGTGCCAGCAGCTTGTCAGGGGGCTCGAACACTGAAGCTTTCTTT.

The V and J genes are TRBV7-9 and TRBJ1-1; 8 bases line up with TRBD1. Germline trimming cut 3 bases from V and 4 bases from J; bases unmatched to any gene: 4. The CDR3 length is 14 residues. Germline V gene data show CDR1 as SEHNR and CDR2 as FQNEAQ (reference sequence). In nucleotides, the CDR3 is TGTGCCAGCAGCTTGGCGGGACAGGTCACTGAAGCTTTCTTT. It specifies CASSLAGQVTEAFF.